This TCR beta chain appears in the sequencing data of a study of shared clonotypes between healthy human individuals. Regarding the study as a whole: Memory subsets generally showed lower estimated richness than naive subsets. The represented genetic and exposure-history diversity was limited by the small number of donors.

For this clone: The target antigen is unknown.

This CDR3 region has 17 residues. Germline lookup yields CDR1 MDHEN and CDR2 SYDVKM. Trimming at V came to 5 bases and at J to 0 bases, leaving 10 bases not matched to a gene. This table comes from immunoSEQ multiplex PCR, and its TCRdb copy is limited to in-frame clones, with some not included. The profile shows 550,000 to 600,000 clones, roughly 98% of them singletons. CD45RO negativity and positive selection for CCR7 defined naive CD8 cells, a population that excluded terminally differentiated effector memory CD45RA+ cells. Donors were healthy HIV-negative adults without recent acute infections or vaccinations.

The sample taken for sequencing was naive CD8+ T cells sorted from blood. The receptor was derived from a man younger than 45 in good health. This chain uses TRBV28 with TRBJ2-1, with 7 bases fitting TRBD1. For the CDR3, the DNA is TGTGCCAGCAGTACACACCCGACAGGGCTCTCCTACAATGAGCAGTTCTTC. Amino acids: CASSTHPTGLSYNEQFF.